Below, 32 T cell receptor beta chains from the same sample are listed, as sequenced in a study of cytomegalovirus exposure and HLA in healthy donors (dated by TCRdb to about 2017). Library construction relied on the immunoSEQ multiplex PCR assay. For the multiplex PCR, a mixture combining 60 forward primers for TCR Vbeta segments and 13 reverse primers for TCR Jbeta segments was used. This immuneACCESS table, as held by TCRdb, lists in-frame sequences with V and J called but not all clones. Of the missing ones, under half trace to an unresolved V gene in checked studies; the others have no known cause. The sample data list some 190,000 clones, and approximately 83% of these were observed just once. About 1.2% of the sample belongs to the ten largest clones. The sample consisted of PBMCs. The receptor set was obtained from a boy aged 2 to 10 in good health and CMV-seronegative.

In this sample, this clone turned up a few times. The chain has TRBV18 and TRBJ1-5; 7 bases fit TRBD1. Germline trimming cut 5 bases from V and 5 bases from J; bases unmatched to any gene: 9. This CDR3 region has 15 residues. Germline values: CDR1 KGHSH, CDR2 LQKENI. The CDR3 is CASSSTGEEYQPQHF. The CDR3, as DNA: TGTGCCAGCTCATCTACAGGGGAAGAATATCAGCCCCAGCATTTT.

The chain employs TRBV2 and TRBJ2-2; possible D gene TRBD1, 6 bases. V was pared by 8 bases and J by 8 bases, with 15 bases between. Germline V CDR1 and CDR2: SNHLY, FYNNEI. This CDR3 has 13 residues. CDR3 loop: CASAGQTTGELFF. CDR3 in DNA: TGTGCCAGCGCCGGACAGACTACGGGGGAGCTGTTTTTT.

This chain uses TRBV6-5 with TRBJ2-7, with D maybe TRBD2 (5 bases). Germline V lookup: CDR1 MNHEY, CDR2 SVGAGI. Trimming stripped 2 bases from V and 5 bases from J, with 13 bases between. The CDR3 consists of 14 residues. DNA for the CDR3: TGTGCCAGCAGTTACGGTGGGAGTTCTGACGAGCAGTACTTC. Translation gives CASSYGGSSDEQYF.

For the CDR3, the DNA is TGTGCCAGCAGTGCGTACAGGAATTACAATGAGCAGTTCTTC. It yields the protein CASSAYRNYNEQFF. The gene calls are TRBV27 and TRBJ2-1, with D tentatively TRBD1 (5 bases). V was trimmed by 5 bases and J by 4 bases, leaving 12 bases between them. CDR1 is MNHEY, CDR2 SMNVEV, per germline (reference sequence). This CDR3 is 14 amino acids long.

V is TRBV4-3 and J is TRBJ1-1; 10 bases line up with TRBD1. V dropped 0 bases and J dropped 8; count of bases not matched to a gene: 3. Germline CDR1 is LGHNA and CDR2 is YSLEER. The CDR3 length is 14 residues. CDR3 protein: CASSQETGGLEAFF. In nucleotides, the CDR3 is TGCGCCAGCAGCCAAGAGACAGGGGGCCTAGAAGCTTTCTTT.

V and J are TRBV4-3 and TRBJ1-2; unclear D gene. Trimming shortened V by 0 bases and J by 2 bases, and 7 bases separated the two germline ends. Germline CDR1 LGHNA, CDR2 YSLEER. This CDR3 has 14 amino acids. DNA for the CDR3: TGCGCCAGCAGCCAAGATCAGGCGAACTATGGCTACACCTTC. Translating gives CASSQDQANYGYTF.

The rearrangement uses TRBV7-9 and TRBJ1-6; 7 positions match TRBD1. Germline lookup yields CDR1 SEHNR and CDR2 FQNEAQ (reference sequence). CDR3 length equals 17 residues. V dropped 4 bases and J dropped 0; count of bases not matched to a gene: 6. For the CDR3, the DNA is TGTGCCAGCAGCTCGGGACAGTTGAGCTCCTATAATTCACCCCTCCACTTT. This encodes CASSSGQLSSYNSPLHF. Looking up the rest from reference TRBV7-9 and TRBJ1-6 gives the full variable domain: DTGVSQNPRHKITKRGQNVTFRCDPISEHNRLYWYRQTLGQGPEFLTYFQNEAQLEKSRLLSDRFSAERPKGSFSTLEIQRTEQGDSAMYLCASSSGQLSSYNSPLHFGNGTRLTVT.

This clone occurred once. The chain uses TRBV9 and TRBJ2-1; 8 bases line up with TRBD1. With V trimmed by 4 bases and J by 6 bases, 12 bases remained unmatched. This CDR3 spans 16 amino acids. The germline CDR1 and CDR2 sequences are SGDLS and YYNGEE. CDR3 coding DNA: TGTGCCAGCAGCCCACGACAGGGGTCCTTGGGCAATGAGCAGTTCTTC. This gives the protein CASSPRQGSLGNEQFF.

Details on this clone: At one boundary the junction diverges from the germline segment, which might be a read error. Distinct nucleotide sequences in the sample also encode this CDR3. The gene calls are TRBV6-6 and TRBJ1-4; a weak D match, TRBD1 (5 bases). Germline V gene data show CDR1 as MNHNY and CDR2 as SVGAGI (reference sequence). This CDR3 is 15 amino acids long. CDR3: CASSYDTGYNEKLFF. The CDR3 bases are TGTGCCAGCAGTTACGACACAGGATACAATGAAAAACTGTTTTTC.

This clone showed up just a few times. This rearrangement joins TRBV19 to TRBJ1-1; D not resolved. The CDR3 is made up of 15 amino acids. Trimming pared 5 bases from V and 0 bases from J, leaving 13 bases between. Germline-derived CDR1 and CDR2 are LNHDA and SQIVND (reference sequence). CDR3 amino acids: CASSPVLGLNTEAFF. The DNA for the CDR3 is TGTGCCAGTAGTCCCGTCCTGGGCCTGAACACTGAAGCTTTCTTT.

In this sample, this clone turned up a few times. The genes are TRBV19 and TRBJ1-5; TRBD1 agrees at 7 bases. Per the germline V gene, CDR1 is LNHDA and CDR2 is SQIVND (reference sequence). V lost 5 bases to trimming and J lost 3 bases; unmatched junction nucleotides: 10. CDR3 length equals 16 residues. The chain's CDR3 is CASSPQGTAPNQPQHF. The CDR3 bases are TGTGCCAGTAGTCCCCAGGGGACAGCCCCCAATCAGCCCCAGCATTTT.

The chain is built from TRBV21-1 and TRBJ1-2; the table's D call of TRBD1 was not tested on the DNA. TRBV21-1 is classified as a pseudogene. CDR3 size: 12 residues. The CDR3 spells CASTGTGRGYTF. CDR3 in DNA: TGTGCCAGCACCGGGACAGGTCGTGGCTACACCTTC.

J is TRBJ2-5 and V is TRBV18; possible D gene TRBD1, 6 bases. The germline V and J ends were trimmed by 3 bases and 7 bases, with 12 bases remaining between them. Germline loops: CDR1 KGHSH, CDR2 LQKENI. This CDR3 has 13 amino acids. The CDR3 reads CASSPRDIMTQYF. For the CDR3, the DNA is TGTGCCAGCTCACCCAGGGACATCATGACCCAGTACTTC.

The chain employs TRBV19 and TRBJ2-1, with 9 bases lining up with TRBD1. The ends lost 5 bases at V and 5 bases at J; junction bases unmatched: 7. CDR3 length: 15 residues. Per the germline V gene, CDR1 is LNHDA and CDR2 is SQIVND (reference sequence). CDR3 DNA sequence: TGTGCCAGTAGTCAGGACAGGGGACCTAACAATGAGCAGTTCTTC. Translation: CASSQDRGPNNEQFF.

The chain links TRBV7-3 to TRBJ2-3, with TRBD1 matching over 10 bases. V was pared by 2 bases and J by 3 bases, with 14 bases of the junction left unmatched. CDR3 length: 19 residues. From germline, CDR1 is SGHTA and CDR2 FQGTGA. The CDR3 loop is CASSLSPDRGRGRTDTQYF. The CDR3, as DNA: TGTGCCAGCAGCTTATCCCCGGACAGGGGGAGGGGTCGGACAGATACGCAGTATTTT.

This clone occurred once. V is TRBV5-1 and J is TRBJ2-1, with 9 bases identical to TRBD2. Germline loops: CDR1 SGHRS, CDR2 YFSETQ. This CDR3 is built from 14 residues. The V and J ends lost 6 bases and 6 bases, in that order; junction bases with no gene match: 7. The CDR3 DNA is TGCGCCAGCATGGAGACTAGCGGTTCCAATGAGCAGTTCTTC. Amino acid sequence: CASMETSGSNEQFF.

This clone appeared a single time. The same CDR3 also results from other DNA sequences found in this sample. The V gene is TRBV30, the J gene TRBJ2-7, with D possibly being TRBD1 (6 bases). CDR1 and CDR2 (germline): GTSNPN, SVGIG (reference sequence). The CDR3 runs 11 residues. V lost 3 bases and J 4 bases, leaving 7 bases between the germline ends. The CDR3 region has the DNA TGTGCCTGGAGCAGGGGTTACGAGCAGTACTTC. This sequence encodes CAWSRGYEQYF.

The rearrangement uses TRBV29-1 and TRBJ2-3, with TRBD1 as a possible D gene (5 bases). Per germline, CDR1 SQVTM and CDR2 ANQGSEA. V was clipped by 2 bases and J by 0 bases, with 12 bases between them. The CDR3 has 15 residues. This chain's CDR3 is CSVEQGLTSTDTQYF. The CDR3 coding sequence is TGCAGCGTTGAACAGGGCTTAACTAGCACAGATACGCAGTATTTT.

The V call is TRBV6-5, the J call TRBJ2-5, with D possibly being TRBD2 (7 bases). Trimming removed 0 bases from V and 6 bases from J, with 11 bases in between. Germline V CDR1 and CDR2: MNHEY, SVGAGI. The CDR3 is 14 amino acids. The CDR3 coding sequence is TGTGCCAGCAGTTACTCGAGGGGGGGTAAGACCCAGTACTTC. Protein sequence: CASSYSRGGKTQYF.

The rearrangement joins TRBV19 to TRBJ1-6; TRBD1 aligns across 8 bases. V shed 8 bases, J shed 9 bases, and the junction held 6 bases outside the gene matches. Germline V gives CDR1 LNHDA, CDR2 SQIVND (reference sequence). The length of the CDR3 is 13 residues. The CDR3 region is CASHQGAGSPLHF. CDR3 DNA: TGTGCCAGTCATCAGGGGGCTGGTTCACCCCTCCACTTT.

The chain carries TRBV9 and TRBJ1-4; perhaps TRBD1 as D (6 bases). The V and J ends lost 4 bases and 0 bases respectively, with 13 bases between them. CDR3 length equals 16 residues. Germline loops: CDR1 SGDLS, CDR2 YYNGEE. The CDR3 DNA follows: TGTGCCAGCAGCCCCACAGGGAGTGCAACTAATGAAAAACTGTTTTTT. It codes for CASSPTGSATNEKLFF.

The J gene is TRBJ1-6, the V gene TRBV4-3; 7 bases match TRBD1. This CDR3 is 15 amino acids long. Germline assignment: CDR1 LGHNA and CDR2 YSLEER. V lost 3 bases to trimming and J lost 4 bases; unmatched junction nucleotides: 3. The CDR3 DNA reads TGCGCCAGCAGCCAGGGACAGATTTATAATTCACCCCTCCACTTT. Amino acid sequence: CASSQGQIYNSPLHF.

The V and J genes are TRBV5-6 and TRBJ1-3, with 8 bases that match TRBD1. CDR3 size: 14 residues. The junction had 4 bases not matched to a gene; V was cut back by 4 bases and J by 4 bases. Germline V CDR1 and CDR2: SGHDT, YYEEEE. Written as DNA, the CDR3 is TGTGCCAGCAGCCAGGGACAGGACGGAAACACCATATATTTT. It yields the protein CASSQGQDGNTIYF.

The V gene is TRBV7-9, the J gene TRBJ1-4; no firm D call. The V and J ends lost 5 bases and 8 bases respectively, with 15 bases between them. Germline CDR1 SEHNR, CDR2 FQNEAQ (reference sequence). CDR3 length: 14 amino acids. Here the CDR3 DNA reads TGTGCCAGCAGCCCCCCGGCACTAGCGGAAAAACTGTTTTTT. Translated, it gives CASSPPALAEKLFF.

J is TRBJ2-3 and V is TRBV25-1; 8 bases fit TRBD2. The J segment lost 4 bases and the V segment lost 5 bases, leaving 8 bases of the junction unmatched. CDR3 length: 15 residues. The germline gives CDR1 MGHDK, CDR2 SYGVNS. CDR3 residues: CASSSGRAYADTQYF. CDR3 DNA sequence: TGTGCCAGCAGTTCCGGGAGGGCCTACGCAGATACGCAGTATTTT.

The chain recombines TRBV19 with TRBJ1-1, with TRBD1 as a possible D gene (6 bases). This CDR3 contains 15 residues. The V end lost 5 bases, the J end lost 4 bases, and 17 bases lay between the germline ends. Germline CDR1 LNHDA, CDR2 SQIVND (reference sequence). DNA for the CDR3: TGTGCCAGTAGTGCGCGAGGGGACATCATCACTGAAGCTTTCTTT. Encoded protein: CASSARGDIITEAFF.

The V call is TRBV6-6, the J call TRBJ1-4; possible D gene TRBD1, 5 bases. Trimming removed 7 bases at V and 7 bases at J, with 13 bases between. CDR1 and CDR2 (germline): MNHNY, SVGAGI (reference sequence). The CDR3 totals 13 residues. This CDR3 is CASIRGNGEKLFF. For the CDR3, the DNA is TGTGCCAGCATAAGGGGCAACGGTGAAAAACTGTTTTTT.

The chain is built from TRBV2 and TRBJ2-1; 8 nucleotides match TRBD2. The V gene end was trimmed by 6 bases and the J gene end by 3 bases; junction bases not matched to a gene: 4. Germline-derived CDR1 and CDR2 are SNHLY and FYNNEI. The CDR3 loop spans 14 amino acids. In nucleotides, the CDR3 is TGTGCCAGCAGGGCGGGGGGAGGCTACAATGAGCAGTTCTTC. Translating it yields CASRAGGGYNEQFF.

This chain uses TRBV5-1 with TRBJ1-4; D is unresolved. Trimming left V 4 bases short and J 5 bases short, with 9 bases between. Germline V CDR1 and CDR2: SGHRS, YFSETQ. The CDR3 has 13 amino acids. The CDR3, as DNA: TGCGCCAGCAGCCCAAGGGAGAATGAAAAACTGTTTTTT. It yields the protein CASSPRENEKLFF.

This sequence joins TRBV5-4 and TRBJ2-3; tentatively, D is TRBD2 (7 bases). Germline lookup yields CDR1 SGHNT and CDR2 YYREEE (reference sequence). The CDR3 runs 16 residues. Trimming took 3 bases from V and 2 from J, leaving 16 bases between them. The CDR3 sequence is CASSSPKGGNTDTQYF. Here the CDR3 DNA reads TGTGCCAGCAGCTCTCCGAAGGGGGGGAACACAGATACGCAGTATTTT.

The chain employs TRBV5-1 and TRBJ2-7; the match to TRBD2 covers 8 bases. V lost 4 bases to trimming and J lost 2 bases; unmatched junction nucleotides: 11. Looked up from germline, CDR1 is SGHRS and CDR2 is YFSETQ. The CDR3 consists of 16 residues. The CDR3 DNA sequence: TGCGCCAGCAGCAAAATAAGCGGGAGCGGAACCTACGAGCAGTACTTC. This codes for CASSKISGSGTYEQYF.

The rearrangement uses TRBV9 and TRBJ2-1; 12 bases map to TRBD2. Germline loops: CDR1 SGDLS, CDR2 YYNGEE. The junction had 19 bases not matched to a gene; V was cut back by 5 bases and J by 7 bases. The CDR3 spans 19 residues. CDR3 DNA sequence: TGTGCCAGCAGTGAGCCTTTATCCACGACTAGCGGGAGAAGGAATGAGCAGTTCTTC. This gives the protein CASSEPLSTTSGRRNEQFF.